This T cell receptor beta chain derives from a study of tumor and adjacent non-tumor tissue in lung cancer. No cell sorting was done before RNA was extracted from the tissue. This CDR3 comprises 15 residues. The ends were cut back, 1 base at V and 3 bases at J, with 12 bases in the middle. Germline-derived CDR1 and CDR2 are MDHEN and SYDVKM. Three rounds of nested PCR, following a modified ARM-PCR protocol, produced the TCRbeta library. TCRdb used MiXCR to reprocess the multiplex PCR reads, holding one entry per CDR3 protein. The sample carries about 200,000 distinct CDR3 sequences, over 55% recorded once.

V usage is TRBV28 and J usage is TRBJ1-1; D uncertain. Sequenced: lung tumor tissue. This clonotype was obtained from a man in his sixties with non-small cell lung cancer. CDR3 DNA: TGTGCCAGCAGTTTATCCTTCTTACCGCACACTGAAGCTTTCTTT. Translating gives CASSLSFLPHTEAFF.